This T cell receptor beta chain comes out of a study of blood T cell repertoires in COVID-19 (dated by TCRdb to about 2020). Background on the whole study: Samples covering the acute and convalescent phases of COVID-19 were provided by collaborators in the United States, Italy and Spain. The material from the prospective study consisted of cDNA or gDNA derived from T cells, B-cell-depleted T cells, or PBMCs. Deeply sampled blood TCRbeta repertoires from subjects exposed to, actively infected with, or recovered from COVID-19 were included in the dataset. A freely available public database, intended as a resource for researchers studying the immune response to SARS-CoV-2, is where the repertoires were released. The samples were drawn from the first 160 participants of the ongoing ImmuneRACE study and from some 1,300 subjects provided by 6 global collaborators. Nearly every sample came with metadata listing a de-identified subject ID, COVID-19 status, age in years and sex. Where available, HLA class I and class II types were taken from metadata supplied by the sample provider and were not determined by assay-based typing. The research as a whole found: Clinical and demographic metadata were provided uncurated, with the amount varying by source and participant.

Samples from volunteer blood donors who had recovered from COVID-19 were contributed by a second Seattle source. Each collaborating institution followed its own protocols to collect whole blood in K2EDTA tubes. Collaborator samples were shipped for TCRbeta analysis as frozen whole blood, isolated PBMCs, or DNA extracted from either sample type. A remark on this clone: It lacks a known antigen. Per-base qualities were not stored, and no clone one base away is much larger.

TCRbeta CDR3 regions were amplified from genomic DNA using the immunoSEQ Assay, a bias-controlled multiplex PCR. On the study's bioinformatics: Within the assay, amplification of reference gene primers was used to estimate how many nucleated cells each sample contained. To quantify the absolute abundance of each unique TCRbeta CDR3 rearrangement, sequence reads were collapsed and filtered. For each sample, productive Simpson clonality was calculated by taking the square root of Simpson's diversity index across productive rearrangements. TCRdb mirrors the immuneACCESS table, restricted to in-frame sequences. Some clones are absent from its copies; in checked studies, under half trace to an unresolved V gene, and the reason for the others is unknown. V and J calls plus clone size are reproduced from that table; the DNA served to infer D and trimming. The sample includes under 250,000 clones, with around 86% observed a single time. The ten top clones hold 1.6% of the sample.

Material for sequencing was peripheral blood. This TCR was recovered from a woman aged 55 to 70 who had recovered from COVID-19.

The nucleotides are TGTGCCAGCAGCCAAGGGCCTAGCGGGGGGGATGAGCAGTTCTTC. This codes for CASSQGPSGGDEQFF. The rearranged chain carries TRBV3-1 (or the pseudogene TRBV3-2) and TRBJ2-1; TRBD2 matches 12 bases in the middle. The CDR1 and CDR2 encoded by the germline V gene (reference sequence) are LGHDT and YNNKEL. V is trimmed back by 1 base and J by 8 bases, and the junction contains 3 bases that no gene match accounts for. Taken from cysteine to phenylalanine, the CDR3 has 15 residues. CDR3 DNA is the only sequence kept; it has 45 bases, read in frame from the first base.